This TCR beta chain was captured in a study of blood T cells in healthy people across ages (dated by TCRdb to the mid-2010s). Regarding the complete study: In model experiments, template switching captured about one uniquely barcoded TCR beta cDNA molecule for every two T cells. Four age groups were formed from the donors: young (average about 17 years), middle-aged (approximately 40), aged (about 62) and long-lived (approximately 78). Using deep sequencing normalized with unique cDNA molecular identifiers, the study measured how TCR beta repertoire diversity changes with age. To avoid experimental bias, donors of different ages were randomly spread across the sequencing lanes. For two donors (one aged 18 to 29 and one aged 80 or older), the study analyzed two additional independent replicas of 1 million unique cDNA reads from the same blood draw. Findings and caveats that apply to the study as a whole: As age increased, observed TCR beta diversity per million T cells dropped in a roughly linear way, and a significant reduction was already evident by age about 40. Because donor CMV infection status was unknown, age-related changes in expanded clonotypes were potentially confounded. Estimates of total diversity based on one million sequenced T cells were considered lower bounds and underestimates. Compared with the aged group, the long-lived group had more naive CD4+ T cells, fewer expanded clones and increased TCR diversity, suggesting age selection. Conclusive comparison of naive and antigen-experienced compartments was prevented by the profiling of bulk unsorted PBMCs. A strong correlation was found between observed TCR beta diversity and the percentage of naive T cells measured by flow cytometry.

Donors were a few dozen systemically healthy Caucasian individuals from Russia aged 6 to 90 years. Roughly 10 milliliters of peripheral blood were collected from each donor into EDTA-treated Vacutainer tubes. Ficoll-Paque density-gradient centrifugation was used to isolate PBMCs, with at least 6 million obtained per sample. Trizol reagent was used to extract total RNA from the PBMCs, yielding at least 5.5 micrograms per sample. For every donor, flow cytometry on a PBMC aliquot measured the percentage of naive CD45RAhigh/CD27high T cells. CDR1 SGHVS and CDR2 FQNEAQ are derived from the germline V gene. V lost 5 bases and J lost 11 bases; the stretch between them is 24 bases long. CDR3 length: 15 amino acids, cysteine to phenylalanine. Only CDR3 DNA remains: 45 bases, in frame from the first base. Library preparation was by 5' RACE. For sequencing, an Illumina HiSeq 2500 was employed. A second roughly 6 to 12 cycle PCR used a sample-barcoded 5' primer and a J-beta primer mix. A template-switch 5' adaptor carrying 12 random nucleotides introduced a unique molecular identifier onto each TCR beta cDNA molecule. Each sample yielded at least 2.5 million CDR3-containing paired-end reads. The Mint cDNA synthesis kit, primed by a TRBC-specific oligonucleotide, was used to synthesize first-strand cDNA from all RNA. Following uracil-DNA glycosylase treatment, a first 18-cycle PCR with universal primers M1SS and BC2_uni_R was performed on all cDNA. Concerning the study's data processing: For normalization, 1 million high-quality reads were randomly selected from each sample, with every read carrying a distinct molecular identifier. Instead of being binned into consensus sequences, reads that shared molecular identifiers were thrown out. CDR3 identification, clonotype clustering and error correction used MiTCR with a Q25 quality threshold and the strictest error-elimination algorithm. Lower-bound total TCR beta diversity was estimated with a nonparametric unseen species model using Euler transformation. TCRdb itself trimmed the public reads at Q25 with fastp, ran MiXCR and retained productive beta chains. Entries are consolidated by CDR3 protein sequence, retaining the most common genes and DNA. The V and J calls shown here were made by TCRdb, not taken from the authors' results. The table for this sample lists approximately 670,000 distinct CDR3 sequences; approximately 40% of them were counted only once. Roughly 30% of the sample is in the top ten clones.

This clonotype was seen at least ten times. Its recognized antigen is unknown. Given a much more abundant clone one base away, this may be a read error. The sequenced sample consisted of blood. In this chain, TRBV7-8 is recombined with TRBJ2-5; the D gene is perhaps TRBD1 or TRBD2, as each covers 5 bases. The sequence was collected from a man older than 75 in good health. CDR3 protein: CASSPGAGNLNEQYF. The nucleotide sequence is TGTGCCAGCAGCCCCGGGGCCGGGAATCTCAATGAGCAGTACTTC.